This T cell receptor (beta chain) was recorded in a study of cytomegalovirus exposure and HLA in healthy donors. As to this clone: The antigen is not known.

Broader study findings: Sequencing depth roughly uniform across donors was assumed in presence/absence analyses. The study recorded 150 to 200 TCR beta chains that were cytomegalovirus-associated.

This CDR3 contains 18 residues. Germline-derived CDR1 and CDR2 are KGHSH and LQKENI. Trimming took 6 bases from V and 2 from J; bases not matched to a gene: 15. The PCR had 60 Vbeta and 13 Jbeta primers. The protocol was immunoSEQ multiplex PCR, while the TCRdb copy is restricted to in-frame clones and leaves out a portion. The sample lists some 200,000 clones; roughly 70% were seen once. The specimen sequenced was PBMCs. The chain uses TRBV18 and TRBJ2-2; TRBD1 agrees at 7 bases. The receptor was derived from a man between 40 and 49 years old in good health and CMV-seropositive. CDR3 amino acids: CASSSSGTAKLNTGELFF. The CDR3 DNA is TGTGCCAGCTCGTCCTCCGGGACAGCGAAACTTAACACCGGGGAGCTGTTTTTT.